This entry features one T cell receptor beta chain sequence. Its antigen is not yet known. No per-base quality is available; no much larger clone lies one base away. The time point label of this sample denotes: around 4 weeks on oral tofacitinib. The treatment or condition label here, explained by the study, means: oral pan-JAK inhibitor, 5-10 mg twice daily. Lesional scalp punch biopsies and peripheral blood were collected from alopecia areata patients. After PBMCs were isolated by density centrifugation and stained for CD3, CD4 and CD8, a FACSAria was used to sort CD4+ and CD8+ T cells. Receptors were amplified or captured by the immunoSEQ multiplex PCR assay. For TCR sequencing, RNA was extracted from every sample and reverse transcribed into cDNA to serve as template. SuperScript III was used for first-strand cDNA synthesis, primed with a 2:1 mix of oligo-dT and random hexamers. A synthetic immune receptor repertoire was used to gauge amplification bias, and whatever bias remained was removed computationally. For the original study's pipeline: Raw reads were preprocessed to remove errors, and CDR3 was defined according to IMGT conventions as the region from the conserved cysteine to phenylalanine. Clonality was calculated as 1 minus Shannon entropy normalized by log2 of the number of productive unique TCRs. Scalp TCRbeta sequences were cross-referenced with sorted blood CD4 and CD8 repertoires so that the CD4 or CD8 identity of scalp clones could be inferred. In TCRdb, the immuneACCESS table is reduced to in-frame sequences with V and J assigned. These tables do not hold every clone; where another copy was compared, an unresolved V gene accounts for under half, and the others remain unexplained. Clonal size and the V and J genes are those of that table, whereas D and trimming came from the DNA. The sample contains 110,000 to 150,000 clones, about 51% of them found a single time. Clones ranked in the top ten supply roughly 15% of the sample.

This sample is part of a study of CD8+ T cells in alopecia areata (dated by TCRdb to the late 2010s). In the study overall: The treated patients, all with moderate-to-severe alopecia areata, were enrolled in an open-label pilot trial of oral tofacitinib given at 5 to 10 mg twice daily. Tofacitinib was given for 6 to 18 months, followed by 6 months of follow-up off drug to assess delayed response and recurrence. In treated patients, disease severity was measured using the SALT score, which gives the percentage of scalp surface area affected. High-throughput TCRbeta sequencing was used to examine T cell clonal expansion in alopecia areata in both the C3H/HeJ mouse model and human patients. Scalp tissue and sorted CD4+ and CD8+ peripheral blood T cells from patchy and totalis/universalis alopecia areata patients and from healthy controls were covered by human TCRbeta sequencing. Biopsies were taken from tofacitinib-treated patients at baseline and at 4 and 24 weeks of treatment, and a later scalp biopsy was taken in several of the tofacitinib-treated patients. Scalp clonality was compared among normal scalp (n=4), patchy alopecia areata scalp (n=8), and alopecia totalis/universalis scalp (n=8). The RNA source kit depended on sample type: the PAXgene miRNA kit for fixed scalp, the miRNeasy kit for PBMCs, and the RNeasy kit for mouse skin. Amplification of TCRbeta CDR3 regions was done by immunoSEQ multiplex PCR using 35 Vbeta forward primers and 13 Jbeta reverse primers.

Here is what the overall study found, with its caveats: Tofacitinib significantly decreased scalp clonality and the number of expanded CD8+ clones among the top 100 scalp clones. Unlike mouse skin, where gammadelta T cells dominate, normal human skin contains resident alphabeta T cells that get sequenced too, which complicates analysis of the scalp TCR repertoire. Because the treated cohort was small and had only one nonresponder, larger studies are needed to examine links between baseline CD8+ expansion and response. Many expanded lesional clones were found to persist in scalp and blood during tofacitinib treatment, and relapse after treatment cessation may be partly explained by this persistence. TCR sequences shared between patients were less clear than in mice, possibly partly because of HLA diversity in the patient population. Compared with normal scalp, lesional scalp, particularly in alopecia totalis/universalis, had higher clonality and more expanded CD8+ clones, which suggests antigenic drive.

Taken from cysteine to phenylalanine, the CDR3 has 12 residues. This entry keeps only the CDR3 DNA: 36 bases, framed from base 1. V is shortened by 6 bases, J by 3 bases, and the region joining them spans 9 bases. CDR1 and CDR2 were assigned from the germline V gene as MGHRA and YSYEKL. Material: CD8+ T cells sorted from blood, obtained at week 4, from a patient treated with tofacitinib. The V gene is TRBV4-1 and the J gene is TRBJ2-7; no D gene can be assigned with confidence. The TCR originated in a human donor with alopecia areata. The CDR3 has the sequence CASSHQGYEQYF. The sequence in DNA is TGCGCCAGCAGTCACCAAGGCTACGAGCAGTACTTC.